The 24 T cell receptor beta chains below all came from one sample that was sequenced in a study of cytomegalovirus exposure and HLA in healthy donors (TCRdb year 2017). Library method: the immunoSEQ multiplex PCR assay. A mixture of 60 forward primers for TCR Vbeta segments and 13 reverse primers for TCR Jbeta segments was used in the multiplex PCR. TCRdb retrieved this table from immuneACCESS and kept in-frame rearrangements only. Not all clones are present; in checked studies, unresolved V genes account for under half, and no reason is known for the remainder. The sample contains about 130,000 clones, about four fifths of them found a single time. Around 4.1% of the sample is taken by the ten largest. The specimen was PBMCs. Receptor source: a woman between 40 and 55 years old in good health and CMV-seronegative.

The V call is TRBV27, the J call TRBJ1-5; TRBD1 might be the D (6 bases). Looked up from germline, CDR1 is MNHEY and CDR2 is SMNVEV (reference sequence). CDR3 length: 13 residues. The V end was cut by 2 bases, the J end by 9 bases, with 11 bases between. CDR3 DNA sequence: TGTGCCAGCAGTTTAGGGGGGGGCCGGCCCCAGCATTTT. It translates to CASSLGGGRPQHF.

This clone was found a few times. The rearrangement joins TRBV4-1 to TRBJ2-1; 7 bases match TRBD2. The CDR3 extends over 15 amino acids. The germline V gene encodes CDR1 MGHRA and CDR2 YSYEKL. With 0 bases clipped from V and 9 bases from J, the junction kept 8 bases outside the gene matches. CDR3 nucleotide sequence: TGCGCCAGCAGCCAAGATCCCGTCCGGACTAGTGAGCAGTTCTTC. Amino acids: CASSQDPVRTSEQFF.

The V and J genes are TRBV5-1 and TRBJ2-2; 7 nucleotides line up with TRBD2. With 4 bases clipped from V and 1 base from J, the junction kept 4 bases outside the gene matches. The CDR3 has 15 residues. Germline loops: CDR1 SGHRS, CDR2 YFSETQ. CDR3: CASSPLAENTGELFF. CDR3 DNA: TGCGCCAGCAGCCCTCTAGCGGAGAACACCGGGGAGCTGTTTTTT.

This chain joins TRBV5-8 and TRBJ1-2; 10 nucleotides align to TRBD1. Germline V gene data show CDR1 as SGHTS and CDR2 as YDEGEE. The CDR3 consists of 14 residues. Germline trimming cut 0 bases from V and 8 bases from J; bases unmatched to any gene: 4. The CDR3 spells CASSLGDRGLGYTF. CDR3 nucleotides: TGTGCCAGCAGCTTGGGGGACAGGGGTCTCGGCTACACCTTC.

The chain carries TRBV5-6 and TRBJ2-4, with 9 positions matching TRBD2. Per the germline V gene, CDR1 is SGHDT and CDR2 is YYEEEE. The CDR3 has 15 residues. The V gene end was trimmed by 2 bases and the J gene end by 8 bases; junction bases not matched to a gene: 8. CDR3 DNA: TGTGCCAGCAGCTTCGGGGGCGGGAGGGAGGACATTCAGTACTTC. Translation gives CASSFGGGREDIQYF.

The CDR3 loop reads CASSRGTGYGYTF. The CDR3 DNA sequence: TGTGCCAGCAGCAGGGGAACAGGTTATGGCTACACCTTC. V and J are TRBV5-6 and TRBJ1-2; tentatively, D is TRBD1 (5 bases). Germline CDR1 SGHDT, CDR2 YYEEEE. The CDR3 sequence is 13 residues long. V gave up 4 bases and J gave up 5 bases, with 12 bases separating them.

The genes are TRBV7-2 and TRBJ1-5; D is undetermined. The CDR3 sequence is 13 residues long. The germline CDR1 and CDR2 sequences are SGHTA and FQGNSA. The ends were cut back, 1 base at V and 3 bases at J, with 4 bases in the middle. The CDR3 protein is CASSLDYNQPQHF. The DNA of the CDR3 is TGTGCCAGCAGCTTAGATTACAATCAGCCCCAGCATTTT. Based on the CDR3 plus reference TRBV7-2 and TRBJ1-5, the full variable domain is GAGVSQSPSNKVTEKGKDVELRCDPISGHTALYWYRQSLGQGLEFLIYFQGNSAPDKSGLPSDRFSAERTGGSVSTLTIQRTQQEDSAVYLCASSLDYNQPQHFGDGTRLSIL.

The CDR3 is CASSVAPGEGYGYTF. CDR3 nucleotide sequence: TGTGCCAGCAGCGTAGCCCCCGGGGAGGGGTATGGCTACACCTTC. V usage is TRBV9 and J usage is TRBJ1-2; tentative D call: TRBD1 (5 bases). The length of the CDR3 is 15 residues. Per germline, CDR1 SGDLS and CDR2 YYNGEE. Trimming took 0 bases from V and 5 from J, leaving 14 bases between them.

This chain joins TRBV23-1 and TRBJ1-4; D is uncertain. TRBV23-1 is treated as an ORF (open reading frame) with a function not yet certain. V lost 6 bases, J lost 5 bases, and 16 bases lay in between. The CDR3 is 15 amino acids. CDR3 DNA sequence: TGCGCCAGCAGCCAAAAAGATGGAGCGAATGAAAAACTGTTTTTT. Translated, it gives CASSQKDGANEKLFF.

V and J are TRBV15 and TRBJ1-1; 11 nucleotides agree with TRBD1. The V gene's germline CDR1 is LNHNV and CDR2 YYDKDF (reference sequence). The V gene end was trimmed by 2 bases and the J gene end by 1 base; junction bases not matched to a gene: 6. This CDR3 has 17 residues. CDR3 sequence: CATSRSRGQGANTEAFF. DNA of the CDR3: TGTGCCACCAGCAGATCCCGTGGACAGGGGGCGAACACTGAAGCTTTCTTT.

The CDR3: CSAGEGQYEQYF. The DNA of the CDR3 is TGCAGCGCTGGGGAGGGTCAGTACGAGCAGTACTTC. The chain joins TRBV29-1 to TRBJ2-7, with 7 nucleotides matching TRBD2. CDR3 length: 12 residues. The ends lost 7 bases at V and 4 bases at J; junction bases unmatched: 7. Per germline, CDR1 SQVTM and CDR2 ANQGSEA.

This chain connects TRBV9 to TRBJ2-1; 7 bases fit TRBD2. The V gene's germline CDR1 is SGDLS and CDR2 YYNGEE. CDR3 size: 17 residues. Trimming took 2 bases from V and 0 from J; bases not matched to a gene: 8. DNA of the CDR3: TGTGCCAGCAGCGTCCAAGCGGGACCGAGCTCCTACAATGAGCAGTTCTTC. This encodes CASSVQAGPSSYNEQFF.

J is TRBJ1-3 and V is TRBV7-2, with D possibly matching TRBD1 (5 bases). V was shortened by 0 bases and J by 0 bases, with 9 bases between the two germline ends. The germline gives CDR1 SGHTA, CDR2 FQGNSA. This CDR3 comprises 16 residues. The CDR3 DNA follows: TGTGCCAGCAGCTTAGCGACGGGGGGCTCTGGAAACACCATATATTTT. As protein: CASSLATGGSGNTIYF. The complete variable domain, with remaining parts taken from reference TRBV7-2 and TRBJ1-3, reads GAGVSQSPSNKVTEKGKDVELRCDPISGHTALYWYRQSLGQGLEFLIYFQGNSAPDKSGLPSDRFSAERTGGSVSTLTIQRTQQEDSAVYLCASSLATGGSGNTIYFGEGSWLTVV.

The chain recombines TRBV7-9 with TRBJ1-1; no clear D gene. With 7 bases removed from V and 5 bases from J, the gap between germline ends came to 14 bases. Germline CDR1 and CDR2: SEHNR and FQNEAQ (reference sequence). The CDR3 is made up of 13 amino acids. CDR3 sequence reads: CASTPVGETEAFF. The CDR3 DNA is TGTGCCAGCACCCCCGTCGGGGAGACTGAAGCTTTCTTT.

The gene calls are TRBV5-1 and TRBJ1-2; D ambiguous. The germline CDR1 and CDR2 sequences are SGHRS and YFSETQ. Trimming took 0 bases from V and 10 from J, leaving 7 bases between them. This CDR3 contains 11 residues. CDR3 DNA: TGCGCCAGCAGCTTGGACGCGGTCTACACCTTC. Amino acid sequence: CASSLDAVYTF. The whole variable domain, filled in from reference TRBV5-1 and TRBJ1-2, reads KAGVTQTPRYLIKTRGQQVTLSCSPISGHRSVSWYQQTPGQGLQFLFEYFSETQRNKGNFPGRFSGRQFSNSRSEMNVSTLELGDSALYLCASSLDAVYTFGSGTRLTVV.

The rearrangement uses TRBV28 and TRBJ2-5; 10 nucleotides match TRBD1. The CDR3 has 15 residues. V lost 6 bases, J lost 2 bases, and 6 bases stayed unmatched. The germline V gene encodes CDR1 MDHEN and CDR2 SYDVKM. The CDR3 DNA is TGTGCCAGCAGCATTCCGGGACAGGGGCAAGAGACCCAGTACTTC. Protein product: CASSIPGQGQETQYF.

In this sample, this clone turned up once. This chain uses TRBV20-1 with TRBJ1-2; TRBD1 is a possible D gene (6 bases). Between the trimmed V and J ends, which lost 3 bases and 7 bases, there was a span of 9 bases. The CDR3 covers 11 residues. Germline loops: CDR1 DFQATT, CDR2 SNEGSKA (reference sequence). For the CDR3, the DNA is TGCAGTGCTAGTTGGGGGCTTGGCTACACCTTC. The encoded protein is CSASWGLGYTF.

The gene calls are TRBV5-1 and TRBJ1-1; D not resolved. Germline CDR1 is SGHRS and CDR2 is YFSETQ. CDR3 size: 13 residues. V lost 0 bases to trimming and J lost 5 bases, with 8 bases between them. CDR3: CASSLGSETEAFF. CDR3 sequence (DNA): TGCGCCAGCAGCTTGGGGTCAGAAACTGAAGCTTTCTTT.

The chain is built from TRBV5-4 and TRBJ2-3; 8 bases map to TRBD2. The CDR3 spans 16 residues. The V gene end was trimmed by 1 base and the J gene end by 5 bases; junction bases not matched to a gene: 9. Germline V lookup: CDR1 SGHNT, CDR2 YYREEE (reference sequence). CDR3 in amino acids: CASSLSTGGPVDTQYF. The CDR3 DNA reads TGTGCCAGCAGCTTGAGTACGGGAGGGCCCGTAGATACGCAGTATTTT.

This clone was observed a single time. This chain connects TRBV7-9 to TRBJ2-1, with D possibly being TRBD1 (6 bases). CDR1 is SEHNR and CDR2 is FQNEAQ in the germline V gene (reference sequence). V lost 6 bases and J lost 14, with 14 bases in between. The CDR3 runs 11 residues. The CDR3 region has the DNA TGTGCCAGCAGGTCAAACAGGGAAGAGTTCTTC. Its protein is CASRSNREEFF.

The rearrangement uses TRBV7-6 and TRBJ2-1; 7 nucleotides line up with TRBD2. The CDR3 length is 16 residues. V lost 1 base, J lost 6 bases, and 9 bases stayed unmatched. From germline, CDR1 is SGHVS and CDR2 FNYEAQ. The CDR3 here is CASSLGGGRLSNEQFF. In DNA, the CDR3 is TGTGCCAGCAGCTTAGGGGGCGGGAGACTTAGCAATGAGCAGTTCTTC.

A note on this clone: Other DNA sequences from this sample encode an identical CDR3 as well. V and J are TRBV7-2 and TRBJ2-3, with 8 bases fitting TRBD2. Germline V gene data show CDR1 as SGHTA and CDR2 as FQGNSA. V was pared by 1 base and J by 3 bases, with 6 bases of the junction left unmatched. CDR3 length: 16 residues. The CDR3: CASSLGAGGGTDTQYF. The CDR3 nucleotides are TGTGCCAGCAGCTTAGGGGCGGGAGGTGGGACAGATACGCAGTATTTT.

The gene calls are TRBV2 and TRBJ1-2; 7 bases line up with TRBD1. The V gene's germline CDR1 is SNHLY and CDR2 FYNNEI. This CDR3 region has 15 residues. The V and J ends lost 3 bases and 4 bases, in that order; junction bases with no gene match: 8. The CDR3 region has the DNA TGTGCCAGCAGTGACCCTACAGGGGATAGCTATGGCTACACCTTC. Translated, it gives CASSDPTGDSYGYTF.

The rearrangement joins TRBV7-2 to TRBJ1-6; TRBD1 is a possible D gene (6 bases). CDR3 length equals 16 residues. Germline V gene lookup returns CDR1 SGHTA and CDR2 FQGNSA. V was shortened by 1 base and J by 10 bases, with 17 bases between the two germline ends. CDR3 sequence: CASSLEGGQIRSPLHF. CDR3 nucleotide sequence: TGTGCCAGCAGCTTAGAGGGGGGGCAGATTCGGTCACCCCTCCACTTT.